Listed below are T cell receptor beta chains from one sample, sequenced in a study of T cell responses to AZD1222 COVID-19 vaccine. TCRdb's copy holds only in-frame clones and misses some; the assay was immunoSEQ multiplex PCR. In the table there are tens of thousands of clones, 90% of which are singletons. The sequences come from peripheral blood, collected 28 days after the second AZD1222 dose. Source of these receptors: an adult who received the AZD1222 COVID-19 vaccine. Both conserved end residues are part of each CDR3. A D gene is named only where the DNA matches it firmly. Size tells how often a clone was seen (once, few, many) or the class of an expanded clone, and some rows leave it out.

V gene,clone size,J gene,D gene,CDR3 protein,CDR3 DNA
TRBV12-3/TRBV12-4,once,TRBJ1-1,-,CASSRGVEAFF,TGTGCCAGCAGCCGGGGCGTTGAAGCTTTCTTT
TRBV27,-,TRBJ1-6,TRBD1,CASRTGGDNSPLHF,TGTGCCAGCAGAACAGGGGGCGATAATTCACCCCTCCACTTT
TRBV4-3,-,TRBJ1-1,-,CASSLRGGSTEAFF,TGCGCCAGCAGCCTGAGAGGAGGAAGCACTGAAGCTTTCTTT
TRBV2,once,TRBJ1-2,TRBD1,CASTEGQGGYYGYTF,TGTGCCAGCACAGAAGGACAGGGAGGGTACTATGGCTACACCTTC
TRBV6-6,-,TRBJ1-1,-,CASSYLGETEAFF,TGTGCCAGCAGTTACTTGGGCGAGACTGAAGCTTTCTTT
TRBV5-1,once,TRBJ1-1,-,CASSLERGAEAFF,TGCGCCAGCAGCTTGGAGAGGGGTGCTGAAGCTTTCTTT
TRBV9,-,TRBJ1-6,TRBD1,CASSVNQGVNSPLHF,TGTGCCAGCAGCGTAAACCAGGGGGTTAATTCACCCCTCCACTTT
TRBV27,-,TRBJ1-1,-,CASSLGGLSTEAFF,TGTGCCAGCAGTTTAGGGGGATTGAGCACTGAAGCTTTCTTT
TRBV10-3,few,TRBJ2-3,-,CAISEVGQRDTQYF,TGTGCCATCAGTGAGGTTGGACAAAGGGATACGCAGTATTTT
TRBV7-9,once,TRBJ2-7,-,CASSFSYEQYF,TGTGCCAGCAGCTTCTCCTACGAGCAGTACTTC
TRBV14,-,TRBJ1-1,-,CASSQEGARAFF,TGTGCCAGCAGCCAAGAGGGGGCGCGGGCTTTCTTT
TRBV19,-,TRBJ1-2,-,CASSGFRDNYGYTF,TGTGCCAGTAGTGGATTCCGGGACAACTATGGCTACACCTTC
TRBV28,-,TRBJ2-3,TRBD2,CATNGGLPSPDTQYF,TGTGCCACCAACGGGGGACTACCATCCCCGGATACGCAGTATTTT
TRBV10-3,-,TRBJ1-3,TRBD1,CAIREDRDIYSGNTIYF,TGTGCCATCAGAGAGGACAGGGATATATACTCTGGAAACACCATATATTTT
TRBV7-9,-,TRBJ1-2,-,CATSMRGGYGYTF,TGTGCCACCTCAATGAGGGGGGGCTATGGCTACACCTTC
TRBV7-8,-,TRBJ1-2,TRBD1,CASSFPADRGYNYGYTF,TGTGCCAGCAGCTTCCCGGCCGACAGGGGATATAACTATGGCTACACCTTC
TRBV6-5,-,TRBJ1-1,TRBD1,CASSYSGTGGLTEAFF,TGTGCCAGCAGTTACTCTGGGACAGGGGGATTGACTGAAGCTTTCTTT
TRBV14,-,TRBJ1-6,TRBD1,CASSLQGLDNSPLHF,TGTGCCAGCAGCCTACAGGGGTTGGATAATTCACCCCTCCACTTT
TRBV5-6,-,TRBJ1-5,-,CASSLSSLNQPQHF,TGTGCCAGCAGCTTGAGTAGTCTCAATCAGCCCCAGCATTTT
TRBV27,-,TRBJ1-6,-,CASSSGTRNSPLHF,TGTGCCAGCAGTTCCGGGACACGTAATTCACCCCTCCACTTT
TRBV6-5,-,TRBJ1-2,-,CASTPTENYGYTF,TGTGCCAGCACCCCAACGGAGAACTATGGCTACACCTTC
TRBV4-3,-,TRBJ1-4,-,CASGSPEKLFF,TGCGCCAGCGGTTCACCAGAAAAACTGTTTTTT
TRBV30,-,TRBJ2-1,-,CAWSITGRNRNEQFF,TGTGCCTGGAGTATTACAGGGCGGAATCGCAATGAGCAGTTCTTC
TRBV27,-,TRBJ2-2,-,CASSQADRTPNTGELFF,TGTGCCAGCAGCCAAGCGGACAGAACCCCGAACACCGGGGAGCTGTTTTTT
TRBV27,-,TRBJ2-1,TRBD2,CASTWGGSSYNEQFF,TGTGCCAGCACCTGGGGAGGGAGCTCCTACAATGAGCAGTTCTTC
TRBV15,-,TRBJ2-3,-,CATSSDTRDTQYF,TGTGCCACCAGCAGCGACACGAGAGATACGCAGTATTTT
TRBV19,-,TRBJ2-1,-,CASSIRGGGSSYNEQFF,TGTGCCAGTAGTATAAGGGGGGGAGGGAGCTCCTACAATGAGCAGTTCTTC
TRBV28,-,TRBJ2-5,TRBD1,CASSGYRGIETQYF,TGTGCCAGCAGTGGGTACAGGGGGATAGAGACCCAGTACTTC
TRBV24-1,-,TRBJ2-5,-,CATSDFTSGGETQYF,TGTGCCACCAGTGATTTCACCAGCGGTGGAGAGACCCAGTACTTC
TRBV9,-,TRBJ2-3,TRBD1,CASSGTGWADTQYF,TGTGCCAGCAGCGGGACAGGGTGGGCCGATACGCAGTATTTT
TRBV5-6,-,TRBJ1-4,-,CASSLVTTTNEKLFF,TGTGCCAGCAGCTTGGTGACGACAACTAATGAAAAACTGTTTTTT
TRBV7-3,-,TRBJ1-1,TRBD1,CASSRTGGANTEAFF,TGTGCCAGCAGCCGGACAGGGGGCGCAAACACTGAAGCTTTCTTT
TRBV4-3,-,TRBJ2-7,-,CASSQARGASYEQYF,TGCGCCAGCAGCCAAGCCCGAGGCGCTTCCTACGAGCAGTACTTC
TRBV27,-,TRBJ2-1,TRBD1,CASSVDRGQYYNEQFF,TGTGCCAGCAGTGTAGACAGGGGGCAGTACTACAATGAGCAGTTCTTC
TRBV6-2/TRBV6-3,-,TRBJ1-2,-,CASSLQGSVYGYTF,TGTGCCAGCAGTCTTCAGGGAAGCGTTTATGGCTACACCTTC
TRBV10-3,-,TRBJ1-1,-,CAIARAPTEAFF,TGTGCCATCGCCCGGGCCCCCACTGAAGCTTTCTTT
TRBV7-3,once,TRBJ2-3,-,CASSFGLGADTQYF,TGTGCCAGCAGCTTCGGACTGGGGGCGGATACGCAGTATTTT
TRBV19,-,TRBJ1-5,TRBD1,CASSITGDNQPQHF,TGTGCCAGTAGTATCACAGGGGACAATCAGCCCCAGCATTTT
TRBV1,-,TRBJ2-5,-,CTSSQEGRDAYQETQYF,TGCACCAGCAGCCAAGAAGGTCGGGATGCATACCAAGAGACCCAGTACTTC
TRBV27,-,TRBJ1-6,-,CASSSTGPPGNSPLHF,TGTGCCAGCAGTTCTACAGGGCCCCCTGGTAATTCACCCCTCCACTTT